The next 7 T cell receptor beta chains were all read from a single sample in a study of blood T cell repertoires in COVID-19. The data were produced by immunoSEQ multiplex PCR, yet TCRdb's version contains in-frame clones alone and is incomplete. This table has some 140,000 clones, around 85% appearing once. Sequenced input: peripheral blood. The receptor source for this set is a man in his sixties with COVID-19, enrolled during active disease.

The rearrangement links TRBV21-1 to TRBJ1-4; whether TRBD1, the table's D call, matches the DNA was not checked. TRBV21-1 is shown as a pseudogene. This CDR3 comprises 16 residues. Here the CDR3 reads CASSKALTGLDEKLFF. CDR3 in DNA: TGTGCCAGCAGCAAAGCGCTCACAGGGCTGGATGAAAAACTGTTTTTT.

CDR3: CASSFGPLSAYEQYF. CDR3 bases: TGTGCCAGCAGCTTTGGCCCCCTTTCTGCATACGAGCAGTACTTC. V gene TRBV5-4 combines with J gene TRBJ2-7; D not certain. The germline V and J ends were trimmed by 2 bases and 4 bases, with 16 bases remaining between them. The CDR3 consists of 15 residues. The germline CDR1 and CDR2 sequences are SGHNT and YYREEE (reference sequence).

This sequence joins TRBV18 and TRBJ1-2; 12 nucleotides agree with TRBD1. V gave up 3 bases and J gave up 2 bases; unmatched junction bases: 13. From germline, CDR1 is KGHSH and CDR2 LQKENI. The CDR3 loop spans 19 amino acids. CDR3 loop: CASSPPGTGGGLSNYGYTF. The CDR3, as DNA: TGTGCCAGCTCACCGCCCGGGACAGGGGGCGGTCTCTCAAACTATGGCTACACCTTC.

The chain couples TRBV5-1 to TRBJ1-6; D is possibly TRBD1 (5 bases). V gave up 1 base and J gave up 9 bases, with 17 bases separating them. The CDR3 consists of 16 residues. Germline V gives CDR1 SGHRS, CDR2 YFSETQ. The CDR3 here is CASSLNIGDPSSPLHF. The CDR3 coding sequence is TGCGCCAGCAGCTTGAATATAGGGGATCCAAGTTCACCCCTCCACTTT.

On this clone itself: Its ends do not fully match the called genes, so a read error is possible. The chain is built from TRBV7-7 and TRBJ2-3; the match to TRBD2 covers 7 bases. Looked up from germline, CDR1 is SSHAT and CDR2 is FNYEAQ (reference sequence). This CDR3 region has 15 residues. CDR3 sequence reads: CASSLGLAGTDTQYF. In DNA, the CDR3 is TGTGCTAGCAGCTTAGGGCTAGCGGGCACAGATACGCAGTATTTT.

CDR3 bases: TGTGCCAGCAGGGGCTCAGGGCGGCCCGGAAACACCATATATTTT. Residues: CASRGSGRPGNTIYF. The chain combines TRBV13 with TRBJ1-3; possible D gene TRBD1, 5 bases. Germline lookup yields CDR1 PRHDT and CDR2 FYEKMQ (reference sequence). The CDR3 covers 15 residues. V was trimmed by 6 bases and J by 4 bases, leaving 16 bases between them.

This rearrangement joins TRBV12-1 to TRBJ2-1; the table's D call of TRBD2 was not tested on the DNA. TRBV12-1 is designated a pseudogene. CDR3 length equals 12 residues. The CDR3 sequence: CASSPLLLEQFF. Here the CDR3 DNA reads TGTGCCAGCAGCCCACTACTGCTTGAGCAGTTCTTC.